This T cell receptor beta chain was documented in a study of OX40 agonist ivuxolimab in advanced cancers. Patients with a history of autoimmune disease or on systemic immunosuppression were excluded. TCRdb keeps only in-frame clones here, not all; method: immunoSEQ multiplex PCR. This table holds some 140,000 clones, approximately 90% found once. The germline V gene has CDR1 SQVTM and CDR2 ANQGSEA. The V gene end was trimmed by 5 bases and the J gene end by 6 bases; junction bases not matched to a gene: 8. This CDR3 spans 14 amino acids. This sequence originates from an adult with an advanced solid tumor such as melanoma, head and neck, liver or kidney cancer. The chain recombines TRBV29-1 with TRBJ2-3, with 10 bases that match TRBD1. Specimen: CD4+ or CD8+ T cells sorted from blood, collected in a trial of the OX40 agonist ivuxolimab. This chain's CDR3 is CSVLGQGVGDTQYF. The CDR3 bases are TGCAGCGTTCTTGGACAGGGGGTGGGTGATACGCAGTATTTT.